Below are 12 T cell receptor beta chains sequenced from a single sample in a study of T cell changes during pregnancy in multiple sclerosis. TCRdb keeps only in-frame clones here, not all; method: immunoSEQ multiplex PCR. Among 60,000 to 85,000 clones listed, more than 90% were seen once. The sample here was peripheral blood, taken after pregnancy. Source of these receptors: a female donor in good health, enrolled as a control in a pregnancy study.

The V and J genes are TRBV5-4 and TRBJ2-5; the D gene is possibly TRBD1 (7 bases). V gave up 0 bases and J gave up 2 bases, with 14 bases separating them. The CDR3 is made up of 16 amino acids. Germline loops: CDR1 SGHNT, CDR2 YYREEE (reference sequence). The CDR3 spells CASSLGQGGLQETQYF. As DNA, the CDR3 is TGTGCCAGCAGCTTGGGGCAGGGGGGACTTCAAGAGACCCAGTACTTC.

This chain uses TRBV28 with TRBJ1-6, with D unresolved. The CDR3 is 15 residues long. The V and J ends lost 5 bases and 6 bases respectively, with 14 bases between them. From germline, CDR1 is MDHEN and CDR2 SYDVKM. The CDR3 reads CASSPTGRANSPLHF. CDR3 coding DNA: TGTGCCAGCAGTCCAACGGGGAGGGCTAATTCACCCCTCCACTTT.

The chain carries TRBV28 and TRBJ1-5, with 7 bases lining up with TRBD1. Germline CDR1 is MDHEN and CDR2 is SYDVKM. V shed 3 bases and J 2 bases; nucleotides not matched to a gene: 7. This CDR3 is built from 16 residues. CDR3 residues: CASSFFEGAGNQPQHF. The CDR3 region has the DNA TGTGCCAGCAGTTTTTTCGAGGGGGCTGGCAATCAGCCCCAGCATTTT.

The chain is built from TRBV28 and TRBJ2-3, with 9 bases that match TRBD2. This CDR3 is built from 15 residues. Germline V gene lookup returns CDR1 MDHEN and CDR2 SYDVKM. The ends lost 5 bases at V and 2 bases at J; junction bases unmatched: 5. DNA of the CDR3: TGTGCCAGCAGTCCCCTAGCGGGATACACAGATACGCAGTATTTT. Protein sequence: CASSPLAGYTDTQYF.

The rearrangement links TRBV6-1 to TRBJ1-6; D unresolved. The CDR3 loop spans 15 amino acids. Trimming stripped 7 bases from V and 5 bases from J, with 15 bases between. In germline, CDR1 is MNHNS, CDR2 SASEGT. As DNA, the CDR3 is TGTGCCAGCACCACCTTTGAGGGCGATAATTCACCCCTCCACTTT. Its translation: CASTTFEGDNSPLHF.

J is TRBJ2-1 and V is TRBV19; D is perhaps TRBD1 (5 bases). Germline V gene lookup returns CDR1 LNHDA and CDR2 SQIVND (reference sequence). Trimming cost V 10 bases and J 1 base, with 17 bases left between them. This CDR3 is built from 15 residues. As DNA, the CDR3 is TGTGCCACCGATGTAGGGGTAGGATCCTACAATGAGCAGTTCTTC. Translated: CATDVGVGSYNEQFF.

The chain joins TRBV5-1 to TRBJ2-1, with 11 bases matching TRBD2. V was pared by 0 bases and J by 3 bases, with 2 bases of the junction left unmatched. In germline, CDR1 is SGHRS, CDR2 YFSETQ. The CDR3 length is 16 residues. In DNA form, the CDR3 reads TGCGCCAGCAGCTTGGTTCTAGCGGGAGGCTACAATGAGCAGTTCTTC. It specifies CASSLVLAGGYNEQFF.

This chain links TRBV7-6 with TRBJ2-5; D not certain. CDR1 is SGHVS, CDR2 FNYEAQ, per germline. V shed 4 bases and J shed 0 bases, with 3 bases lying between them. This CDR3 contains 12 residues. The CDR3 here is CASSSYQETQYF. In DNA form, the CDR3 reads TGTGCCAGCAGCTCGTACCAAGAGACCCAGTACTTC.

This chain joins TRBV5-6 and TRBJ1-1; weak D call: TRBD1 (6 bases). The CDR3 covers 13 residues. The germline V gene encodes CDR1 SGHDT and CDR2 YYEEEE. The ends were cut back, 1 base at V and 8 bases at J, with 12 bases in the middle. CDR3 nucleotide sequence: TGTGCCAGCAGCTTGAGGGGGAAGATAGAAGCTTTCTTT. Its protein product is CASSLRGKIEAFF.

The chain recombines TRBV4-1 with TRBJ2-7; TRBD1 aligns across 7 bases. Germline V gene sequence: CDR1 MGHRA, CDR2 YSYEKL. The CDR3 spans 20 residues. V shed 0 bases and J 2 bases; nucleotides not matched to a gene: 19. The CDR3 spells CASSQDSPPTGAPSPYEQYF. The CDR3 coding sequence is TGCGCCAGCAGCCAAGACAGCCCACCTACAGGGGCCCCCTCTCCCTACGAGCAGTACTTC.

This CDR3 is CASSLKSFRQFF. For the CDR3, the DNA is TGTGCCAGCAGCTTAAAGAGTTTCCGGCAGTTCTTC. The chain employs TRBV7-2 and TRBJ2-1; no reliable D call. Trimming pared 2 bases from V and 12 bases from J, leaving 11 bases between. The germline V gene encodes CDR1 SGHTA and CDR2 FQGNSA. The CDR3 runs to 12 residues. Filled out from reference TRBV7-2 and TRBJ2-1, the complete variable domain reads GAGVSQSPSNKVTEKGKDVELRCDPISGHTALYWYRQSLGQGLEFLIYFQGNSAPDKSGLPSDRFSAERTGGSVSTLTIQRTQQEDSAVYLCASSLKSFRQFFGPGTRLTVL.

The chain employs TRBV9 and TRBJ2-5; 12 bases agree with TRBD1. With V trimmed by 1 base and J by 5 bases, 6 bases remained unmatched. The CDR3 runs to 16 residues. Per the germline V gene, CDR1 is SGDLS and CDR2 is YYNGEE. This chain's CDR3 is CASSVRDRGRFETQYF. Written as DNA, the CDR3 is TGTGCCAGCAGCGTAAGGGACAGGGGGCGCTTTGAGACCCAGTACTTC.